Shown below are 2 T cell receptor beta chains from a single sample sequenced in a study of Ad26.COV2.S vaccination and SARS-CoV-2 variants. Treatment meaning: some 20 received Ad26.COV2.S at low or high dose, single or two shots; roughly five received placebo; per-sample allocation not given. The study sampled participants on day 63 after the first vaccine or placebo injection. The protocol was immunoSEQ multiplex PCR, while the TCRdb copy is restricted to in-frame clones and leaves out a portion. The sample contains 250,000 to 300,000 clones, around 87% of which appear only once. The sample here was peripheral blood, taken in a trial of Ad26.COV2.S vaccine versus placebo. The receptors here all came from a person between 18 and 65 years old who received the Ad26.COV2.S COVID-19 vaccine or a placebo.

The chain employs TRBV3-1 (or the pseudogene TRBV3-2) and TRBJ1-2; no firm D call. Trimming pared 1 base from V and 1 base from J, leaving 19 bases between. The CDR3 has 18 residues. Germline V gene sequence: CDR1 LGHDT, CDR2 YNNKEL (reference sequence). The CDR3 is CASSQALKTASGNYGYTF. CDR3 nucleotide sequence: TGTGCCAGCAGCCAAGCTCTAAAAACGGCGAGCGGTAACTATGGCTACACCTTC.

J is TRBJ1-1 and V is TRBV9; no clear D. This CDR3 has 16 amino acids. V shed 3 bases and J shed 1 base, with 16 bases lying between them. CDR1 is SGDLS and CDR2 is YYNGEE in the germline V gene. CDR3 protein: CASSEQLMTGNTEAFF. CDR3 nucleotide sequence: TGTGCCAGCAGCGAACAGTTGATGACGGGGAACACTGAAGCTTTCTTT.